Below are 8 T cell receptor beta chains sequenced from a single sample in a study of CD8+CD57+ T cells in acquired aplastic anemia (dated by TCRdb to between 2017 and 2018). The reads were generated on an Illumina HiSeq 2000. TCR beta VDJ combination and CDR3 sequence profiling used genomic DNA as the template. TCRdb reprocessing: public reads trimmed at Q25 with fastp, clones called with MiXCR, in-frame beta chains kept. CDR3 protein sequences are deduplicated, and each keeps its most common genes and DNA. For this sample there are about 40,000 distinct CDR3 sequences; 65% to 70% appear just once. The top ten clones comprise around 22% of the sample. Source material: sorted CD4+, CD8+, or CD8+CD57+ T cells (not recorded which) from PBMCs. These receptors originate from a human donor in good health, serving as a control.

This chain joins TRBV19 and TRBJ1-1; no definite D call. Germline CDR1 reads LNHDA; CDR2 reads SQIVND (reference sequence). CDR3 length: 14 residues. With 1 base removed from V and 2 bases from J, the gap between germline ends came to 8 bases. The CDR3 loop reads CASSIVRGNTEAFF. The CDR3 DNA reads TGTGCCAGTAGTATAGTTCGGGGTAACACTGAAGCTTTCTTT.

The rearrangement links TRBV15 to TRBJ1-1, with 8 bases aligning to TRBD1. The length of the CDR3 is 14 residues. CDR1 is LNHNV, CDR2 YYDKDF, per germline (reference sequence). V was pared by 3 bases and J by 7 bases, with 7 bases of the junction left unmatched. Here the CDR3 DNA reads TGTGCCACCAGCAGCTACAGGGGGAAAGTTGAAGCTTTCTTT. It is translated as CATSSYRGKVEAFF.

This clonotype came up many times. The V call is TRBV4-1, the J call TRBJ2-7, with D perhaps matching TRBD2 (6 bases). This CDR3 has 15 amino acids. V was shortened by 1 base and J by 3 bases, with 13 bases between the two germline ends. CDR1 MGHRA and CDR2 YSYEKL come from the germline V gene. The CDR3 DNA reads TGCGCCAGCAGCCAAGCCGAGACTAGAGGCTACGAGCAGTACTTC. Its translation: CASSQAETRGYEQYF.

The genes are TRBV19 and TRBJ1-2; D may be TRBD1 (5 bases). Germline loops: CDR1 LNHDA, CDR2 SQIVND (reference sequence). Trimming cost V 4 bases and J 4 bases, with 13 bases left between them. The CDR3 contains 14 residues. CDR3 loop: CASSNRRDSYGYTF. CDR3 in DNA: TGTGCCAGTAGTAACCGCAGGGATAGCTATGGCTACACCTTC.

The chain carries TRBV11-3 and TRBJ1-4; tentatively, D is TRBD1 (5 bases). Germline V gives CDR1 SGHNT, CDR2 YENEEA. Trimming removed 8 bases from V and 12 bases from J, with 10 bases in between. The CDR3 is made up of 10 amino acids. CDR3 nucleotides: TGTGCCAGCCTTCAGGGAGAACTGTTTTTT. This translates into CASLQGELFF.

J is TRBJ1-1 and V is TRBV10-3, with 9 bases identical to TRBD1. CDR1 and CDR2 (germline): ENHRY, SYGVKD. The V segment lost 8 bases and the J segment 5 bases; nucleotides outside the gene matches: 3. The CDR3 consists of 12 residues. The DNA for the CDR3 is TGTGCCATCGCGACAGGGGGAACTGAAGCTTTCTTT. Translation gives CAIATGGTEAFF.

The rearrangement links TRBV19 to TRBJ1-5; D not certain. Between the trimmed V and J ends, which lost 8 bases and 7 bases, there was a span of 9 bases. Germline V gene data show CDR1 as LNHDA and CDR2 as SQIVND (reference sequence). This CDR3 comprises 11 residues. The CDR3 DNA sequence: TGTGCCAGTGGGGTAGGGCAGCCCCAGCATTTT. Amino acid sequence: CASGVGQPQHF.

The chain has TRBV25-1 and TRBJ1-4; D call uncertain. V was pared by 5 bases and J by 8 bases, with 15 bases between. The CDR3 is made up of 14 amino acids. Per the germline V gene, CDR1 is MGHDK and CDR2 is SYGVNS. CDR3 region: CASSKAGFREKLFF. CDR3 nucleotides: TGTGCCAGCAGTAAAGCGGGCTTTCGGGAAAAACTGTTTTTT.